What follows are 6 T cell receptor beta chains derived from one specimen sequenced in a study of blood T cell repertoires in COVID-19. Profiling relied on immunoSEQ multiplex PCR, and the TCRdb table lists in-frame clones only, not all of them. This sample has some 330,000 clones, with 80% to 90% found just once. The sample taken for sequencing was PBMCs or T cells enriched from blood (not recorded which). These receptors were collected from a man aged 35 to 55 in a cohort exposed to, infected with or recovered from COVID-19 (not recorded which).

The chain's CDR3 is CASSPLTSGRHEQFF. The CDR3 region has the DNA TGTGCCAGCAGCCCCCTGACTAGCGGGAGACATGAGCAGTTCTTC. The chain recombines TRBV5-5 with TRBJ2-1; 12 nucleotides agree with TRBD2. J was trimmed by 8 bases and V by 4 bases; bases with no gene match: 7. The length of the CDR3 is 15 residues. Germline V lookup: CDR1 SGHKS, CDR2 YYEKEE (reference sequence).

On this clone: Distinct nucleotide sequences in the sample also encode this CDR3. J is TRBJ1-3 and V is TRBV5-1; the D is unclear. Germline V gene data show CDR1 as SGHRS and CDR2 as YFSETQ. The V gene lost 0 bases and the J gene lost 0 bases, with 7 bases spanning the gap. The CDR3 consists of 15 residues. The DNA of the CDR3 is TGCGCCAGCAGCTTGGCCGTATCCTCTGGAAACACCATATATTTT. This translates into CASSLAVSSGNTIYF.

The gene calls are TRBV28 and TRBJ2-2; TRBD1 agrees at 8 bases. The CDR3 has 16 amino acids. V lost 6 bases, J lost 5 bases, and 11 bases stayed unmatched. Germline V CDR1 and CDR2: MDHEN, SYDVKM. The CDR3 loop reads CASRRTTGVGTGELFF. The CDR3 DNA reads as TGTGCCAGCAGGAGAACGACAGGGGTCGGGACCGGGGAGCTGTTTTTT. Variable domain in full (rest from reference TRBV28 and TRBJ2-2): DVKVTQSSRYLVKRTGEKVFLECVQDMDHENMFWYRQDPGLGLRLIYFSYDVKMKEKGDIPEGYSVSREKKERFSLILESASTNQTSMYLCASRRTTGVGTGELFFGEGSRLTVL.

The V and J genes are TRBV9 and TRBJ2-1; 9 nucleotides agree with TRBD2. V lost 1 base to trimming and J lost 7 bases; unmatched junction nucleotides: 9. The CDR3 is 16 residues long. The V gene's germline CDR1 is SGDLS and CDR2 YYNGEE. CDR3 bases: TGTGCCAGCAGCGTAAATGCGGGAGGGCTAGGTAATGAGCAGTTCTTC. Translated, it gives CASSVNAGGLGNEQFF. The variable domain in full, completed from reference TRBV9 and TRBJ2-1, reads DSGVTQTPKHLITATGQRVTLRCSPRSGDLSVYWYQQSLDQGLQFLIQYYNGEERAKGNILERFSAQQFPDLHSELNLSSLELGDSALYFCASSVNAGGLGNEQFFGPGTRLTVL.

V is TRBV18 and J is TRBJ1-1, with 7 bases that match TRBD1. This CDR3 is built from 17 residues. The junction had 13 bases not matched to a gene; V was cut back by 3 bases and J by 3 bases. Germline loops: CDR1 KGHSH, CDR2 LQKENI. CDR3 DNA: TGTGCCAGCTCACCGAAACCCGCTACAGGGGCCGACACTGAAGCTTTCTTT. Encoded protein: CASSPKPATGADTEAFF.

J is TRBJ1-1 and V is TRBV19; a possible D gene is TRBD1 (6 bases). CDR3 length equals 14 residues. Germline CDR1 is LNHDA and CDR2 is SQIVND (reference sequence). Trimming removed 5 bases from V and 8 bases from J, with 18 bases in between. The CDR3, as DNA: TGTGCCAGTAGTTTCATACAGGGAGCTGGCGAAGCTTTCTTT. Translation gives CASSFIQGAGEAFF.